This T cell receptor (beta chain) stems from a study of blood T cell dynamics during melanoma immunotherapy. Study in general: Standard first-line treatment here was pembrolizumab or nivolumab plus ipilimumab in metastatic melanoma.

As regards this clone: Its antigen is unidentified.

Produced via immunoSEQ multiplex PCR; TCRdb's table is partial and in-frame only. The sample has roughly 8,900 clones; 87% are singletons. V gave up 5 bases and J gave up 7 bases; unmatched junction bases: 12. This CDR3 contains 17 residues. The germline V gene encodes CDR1 LGHNA and CDR2 YSLEER. Time point defined: week 3, after first cycle of checkpoint inhibitor. Regarding the study as a whole: The study could not tell melanoma-specific clones from general immune activation.

The chain has TRBV4-3 and TRBJ2-1, with 12 bases fitting TRBD2. Sequencing used blood, obtained from a patient treated with checkpoint blockade. The sequence was collected from a human donor with melanoma. The CDR3 loop is CASSINVLAGGINEQFF. CDR3 nucleotide sequence: TGCGCCAGCAGCATCAACGTCCTAGCGGGAGGGATTAATGAGCAGTTCTTC.